Listed here are 31 T cell receptor beta chains from one sample, sequenced in a study of blood T cells in healthy people across ages (dated by TCRdb to 2015 to 2017). Libraries were made using 5' RACE. For sequencing, an Illumina HiSeq 2500 was employed. The second PCR ran for roughly 7 to 11 cycles and used a J-beta primer mix along with a sample-barcoded 5' primer. TCRdb reworked the public reads: Q25 trimming with fastp, MiXCR clone assembly, productive beta chains retained. CDR3 protein duplicates are merged, each entry listing the most common genes and DNA. Here the sample has roughly 680,000 distinct CDR3 sequences; approximately 49% occur a single time. Under 35% of the sample is in the top ten clones. The sequenced material came from blood. These receptor sequences come from an older woman in good health.

This chain joins TRBV28 and TRBJ2-5, with TRBD1 as a possible D gene (5 bases). The J call may be wrong; the DNA end is better matched by TRBJ2-7. This CDR3 spans 13 amino acids. CDR1 is MDHEN and CDR2 is SYDVKM in the germline V gene. The CDR3 is CASSFGTGLEQYF. The CDR3 coding sequence is TGTGCCAGCAGTTTCGGTACAGGTCTCGAGCAGTACTTC.

Details on this clonotype: This clone may be a read error of a much larger clone one base away. This chain links TRBV21-1 with TRBJ1-4; TRBD1 reflects the table's D call only, with no check against the DNA. TRBV21-1 is a pseudogene segment. The CDR3 consists of 17 residues. In nucleotides, the CDR3 is TGTGCCAGCAGCAATAGGGGACAGATCACAACTAATGAAAAACCGTTTTTT. It encodes CASSNRGQITTNEKPFF.

This sequence joins TRBV12-3 or TRBV12-4 and TRBJ1-1, with TRBD1 matching 8 bases. CDR3 size: 14 residues. The J segment lost 4 bases and the V segment lost 5 bases, leaving 6 bases of the junction unmatched. CDR3 in amino acids: CASSQGAKGTEAFF. Written as DNA, the CDR3 is TGTGCCAGCAGTCAGGGGGCGAAGGGCACTGAAGCTTTCTTT.

Here the CDR3 reads CASSSTLVSANEQFF. Written as DNA, the CDR3 is TGTGCCAGCAGCTCCACGCTAGTGTCAGCCAATGAGCAGTTCTTC. The chain has TRBV7-2 and TRBJ2-7; D uncertain. Judging by the DNA end, TRBJ2-1 fits better; the J call may be wrong. Looked up from germline, CDR1 is SGHTA and CDR2 is FQGNSA. The CDR3 has 15 residues.

The chain links TRBV3-1 to TRBJ1-1; D not certain. The CDR3 runs 14 residues. Germline CDR1 reads LGHDT; CDR2 reads YNNKEL (reference sequence). The V end was cut by 0 bases, the J end by 8 bases, with 13 bases between. Written as DNA, the CDR3 is TGTGCCAGCAGCCAAGATTGGGCCACCCTCGAAGCTTTCTTT. Protein product: CASSQDWATLEAFF.

This clonotype was picked up many times. Mismatch with germline at one junction end may stem from a read error. The V call is TRBV28, the J call TRBJ2-3; either TRBD1 or TRBD2 may fit D (6 bases each). The CDR3 sequence is 13 residues long. Looked up from germline, CDR1 is MDHEN and CDR2 is SYDVKM. The CDR3 DNA sequence: TGTGCCGGCAGGGTAGGGGGGACAGATACGCAGTATTTT. This codes for CAGRVGGTDTQYF.

V usage is TRBV20-1 and J usage is TRBJ1-1; D call uncertain. The germline V gene has CDR1 DFQATT and CDR2 SNEGSKA (reference sequence). The CDR3 spans 11 residues. Deletions cut 2 bases from V and 7 bases from J, with 8 bases between. CDR3 DNA sequence: TGCAGTGCTAGATTGTGGGGTGAAGCTTTCTTT. This encodes CSARLWGEAFF.

The J gene is TRBJ2-7, the V gene TRBV6-5; D gene unclear. CDR1 is MNHEY and CDR2 is SVGAGI in the germline V gene. The CDR3 extends over 20 amino acids. The V end lost 0 bases, the J end lost 4 bases, and 28 bases lay between the germline ends. In DNA, the CDR3 is TGTGCCAGCAGTTACTCGAGTCATGGTTTCGAAGGGATGACGTTTTACGAGCAGTACTTC. Amino acid sequence: CASSYSSHGFEGMTFYEQYF.

The V gene is TRBV5-1, the J gene TRBJ2-7, with 9 bases that match TRBD1. The CDR3 runs 15 residues. The J segment lost 6 bases and the V segment lost 4 bases, leaving 11 bases of the junction unmatched. CDR1 and CDR2 from the germline V gene are SGHRS and YFSETQ. CDR3 sequence: CASSITGTGTREQYF. The CDR3 DNA is TGCGCCAGCAGCATCACCGGGACAGGGACCCGCGAGCAGTACTTC.

For this clonotype: A read error may be the cause here, since a much bigger clone is one base away. V and J are TRBV6-6 and TRBJ2-7; tentatively, D is TRBD1 (5 bases). The CDR3 runs to 15 residues. Trimming removed 5 bases at V and 4 bases at J, with 18 bases between. Per germline, CDR1 MNHNY and CDR2 SVGAGI (reference sequence). CDR3 in amino acids: CASSPRHGAAYEQYF. The DNA for the CDR3 is TGTGCCAGCAGTCCCAGACATGGGGCTGCGTACGAGCAGTACTTC.

V usage is TRBV6-1 and J usage is TRBJ2-7, with TRBD1 identical over 7 bases. CDR3 length: 16 amino acids. J was trimmed by 2 bases and V by 4 bases; bases with no gene match: 11. Germline assignment: CDR1 MNHNS and CDR2 SASEGT. CDR3 in DNA: TGTGCCAGCAGTGGAGGAGTGACCCAGGGGGCCTACGAGCAGTACTTC. Protein sequence: CASSGGVTQGAYEQYF.

CDR3 coding DNA: TGTGCCAGCAGCGGACCCGGGAGTTGGGTCGTCGAGCAGTACTTC. This codes for CASSGPGSWVVEQYF. The gene calls are TRBV7-9 and TRBJ2-7; possibly TRBD2 for D (6 bases). Trimming cost V 5 bases and J 6 bases, with 20 bases left between them. This CDR3 has 15 amino acids. The germline V gene encodes CDR1 SEHNR and CDR2 FQNEAQ (reference sequence). Looking up the rest from reference TRBV7-9 and TRBJ2-7 gives the full variable domain: DTGVSQNPRHKITKRGQNVTFRCDPISEHNRLYWYRQTLGQGPEFLTYFQNEAQLEKSRLLSDRFSAERPKGSFSTLEIQRTEQGDSAMYLCASSGPGSWVVEQYFGPGTRLTVT.

Notes on this clonotype: One junction end does not reproduce the germline sequence, and a read error may be involved. In DNA, the CDR3 is TGTGCCAGCAACGACAGGAATAATCCACCCCTCCACTTT. Its translation is CASNDRNNPPLHF. The chain has TRBV2 and TRBJ1-6; tentatively, D is TRBD1 (6 bases). The CDR3 sequence is 13 residues long. Germline V gene sequence: CDR1 SNHLY, CDR2 FYNNEI.

A remark on this clonotype: One junction end does not reproduce the germline sequence, and a read error may be involved. The genes are TRBV7-2 and TRBJ2-2; D might be TRBD2 (6 bases). This CDR3 contains 15 residues. Per germline, CDR1 SGHTA and CDR2 FQGNSA. The CDR3 coding sequence is TGTGCCAGCAGCTTCGGGGCTTTATCCCCCGGGGGGCTGTTTTTT. Encoded protein: CASSFGALSPGGLFF. Combining the CDR3 with reference TRBV7-2 and TRBJ2-2 gives the whole variable domain GAGVSQSPSNKVTEKGKDVELRCDPISGHTALYWYRQSLGQGLEFLIYFQGNSAPDKSGLPSDRFSAERTGGSVSTLTIQRTQQEDSAVYLCASSFGALSPGGLFFGEGSRLTVL.

V is TRBV30 and J is TRBJ2-6; no reliable D call. Germline V gene lookup returns CDR1 GTSNPN and CDR2 SVGIG (reference sequence). V was cut by 4 bases and J by 0 bases, with 4 bases left in between. The CDR3 runs to 13 residues. DNA for the CDR3: TGTGCCTGGAAGTTCTCTGGGGCCAACGTCCTGACTTTC. Residues: CAWKFSGANVLTF. The full variable domain, in which reference TRBV30 and TRBJ2-6 provide the parts outside the CDR3, is SQTIHQWPATLVQPVGSPLSLECTVEGTSNPNLYWYRQAAGRGLQLLFYSVGIGQISSEVPQNLSASRPQDRQFILSSKKLLLSDSGFYLCAWKFSGANVLTFGAGSRLTVL.

Remarks on this clonotype: Its ends do not fully match the called genes, so a read error is possible. The chain uses TRBV7-2 and TRBJ2-1; 8 bases fit TRBD1. The CDR3 has 16 residues. Germline V CDR1 and CDR2: SGHTA, FQGNSA. CDR3 DNA sequence: TGTGCCAGCAGCCCACCCCGACAGGGGACCTACAATGAGCAGTTTTTC. Protein product: CASSPPRQGTYNEQFF.

The chain combines TRBV20-1 with TRBJ1-2; D is undetermined. This CDR3 spans 13 amino acids. The germline V gene has CDR1 DFQATT and CDR2 SNEGSKA (reference sequence). Trimming shortened V by 7 bases and J by 7 bases, and 19 bases separated the two germline ends. CDR3 in amino acids: CSVEMGSSGGYTF. The CDR3 coding sequence is TGCAGTGTGGAAATGGGCAGCTCGGGTGGCTACACCTTC.

This clonotype was seen at least ten times. This sequence joins TRBV7-9 and TRBJ2-7; no definite D call. Germline V lookup: CDR1 SEHNR, CDR2 FQNEAQ (reference sequence). The CDR3 extends over 12 amino acids. V lost 1 base and J 3 bases, leaving 4 bases between the germline ends. The CDR3 reads CASSLGVYEQYF. Written as DNA, the CDR3 is TGTGCCAGCAGCTTAGGGGTCTACGAGCAGTACTTC.

J is TRBJ2-1 and V is TRBV12-3 or TRBV12-4; the D is unclear. This CDR3 is 17 amino acids long. V gave up 5 bases and J gave up 2 bases, with 19 bases separating them. CDR3 bases: TGTGCCAGCAGTGAAATGACCCGGAGTTGGACCTACAATGAGCAGTTCTTC. This sequence encodes CASSEMTRSWTYNEQFF.

This clonotype has only a few counts. The V and J genes are TRBV29-1 and TRBJ2-5, with 11 bases matching TRBD1. The CDR3 extends over 14 amino acids. Germline CDR1 and CDR2: SQVTM and ANQGSEA. V shed 7 bases and J 5 bases; nucleotides not matched to a gene: 9. The CDR3 nucleotides are TGCAGCGCCAGGAAGGACAGGGGGCGGGAGACCCAGTACTTC. Protein product: CSARKDRGRETQYF.

This chain joins TRBV12-3 or TRBV12-4 and TRBJ2-7; D possibly corresponds to TRBD2 (6 bases). The CDR3 is made up of 13 amino acids. The V end lost 8 bases, the J end lost 5 bases, and 16 bases lay between the germline ends. CDR3 protein: CASAGTLGHEQYF. The CDR3 DNA sequence: TGTGCCAGCGCCGGGACTCTCGGTCACGAGCAGTACTTC.

This chain joins TRBV7-2 and TRBJ2-5; TRBD2 matches at 9 bases. V gave up 8 bases and J gave up 2 bases; unmatched junction bases: 6. CDR3 length equals 14 residues. Per the germline V gene, CDR1 is SGHTA and CDR2 is FQGNSA. The CDR3 is CASQRGVGQETQYF. The CDR3 region has the DNA TGTGCCAGCCAGCGGGGGGTTGGGCAAGAGACCCAGTACTTC.

V and J are TRBV7-6 and TRBJ2-4; D is unresolved. Germline V gene data show CDR1 as SGHVS and CDR2 as FNYEAQ. Trimming cost V 5 bases and J 0 bases, with 17 bases left between them. CDR3 length equals 17 residues. The CDR3: CASSLLSGGAAKNIQYF. CDR3 nucleotide sequence: TGTGCCAGCAGCCTGCTTTCCGGCGGAGCAGCCAAAAACATTCAGTACTTC.

The chain employs TRBV9 and TRBJ2-5; D remains unclear. Germline V lookup: CDR1 SGDLS, CDR2 YYNGEE. The CDR3 length is 14 residues. V shed 6 bases and J shed 7 bases, with 19 bases lying between them. Written as DNA, the CDR3 is TGTGCCAGCACCCCTGGGCCAGATCATTTGACCCAGTACTTC. Translation gives CASTPGPDHLTQYF.

This clonotype was found many times. The chain uses TRBV11-2 and TRBJ2-3; TRBD2 aligns across 8 bases. Looked up from germline, CDR1 is SGHAT and CDR2 is FQNNGV. Unmatched junction bases numbered 3, after V lost 2 bases and J lost 2 bases. This CDR3 has 15 amino acids. CDR3 sequence: CASSLLAGLTDTQYF. Written as DNA, the CDR3 is TGTGCCAGCAGCTTACTAGCGGGTCTCACAGATACGCAGTATTTT.

The chain employs TRBV20-1 and TRBJ2-7; 7 bases map to TRBD2. Per germline, CDR1 DFQATT and CDR2 SNEGSKA (reference sequence). The ends lost 1 base at V and 0 bases at J; junction bases unmatched: 12. The CDR3 length is 17 residues. CDR3 region: CSARAISLAVSSYEQYF. CDR3 nucleotides: TGCAGTGCTAGAGCCATCAGTCTAGCGGTAAGCTCCTACGAGCAGTACTTC.

This clonotype was seen a few times. CDR3 region: CASSQATGLPGAGYTF. CDR3 sequence (DNA): TGCGCCAGCAGCCAAGCAACGGGGCTCCCCGGCGCTGGCTACACCTTC. This chain joins TRBV4-1 and TRBJ1-2; D is perhaps TRBD1 (5 bases). Germline values: CDR1 MGHRA, CDR2 YSYEKL. The CDR3 loop spans 16 amino acids. V was cut by 1 base and J by 7 bases, with 19 bases left in between.

The chain couples TRBV5-1 to TRBJ2-5; 11 bases fit TRBD2. The CDR3 runs to 16 residues. CDR1 is SGHRS and CDR2 is YFSETQ in the germline V gene. The ends lost 7 bases at V and 3 bases at J; junction bases unmatched: 11. CDR3 in amino acids: CASGFRTSGSEETQYF. CDR3 nucleotide sequence: TGCGCCAGCGGATTTCGAACTAGCGGGAGTGAAGAGACCCAGTACTTC.

This chain uses TRBV20-1 with TRBJ2-7, with D possibly being TRBD2 (6 bases). CDR1 is DFQATT, CDR2 SNEGSKA, per germline (reference sequence). V was pared by 1 base and J by 4 bases, with 14 bases between. The CDR3 runs to 14 residues. The CDR3 sequence: CSARGTSGWYEQYF. The CDR3 DNA sequence: TGCAGTGCTAGAGGCACCAGCGGGTGGTACGAGCAGTACTTC.

The chain couples TRBV15 to TRBJ1-5; a possible D gene is TRBD1 (5 bases). The CDR3 has 15 residues. The V and J ends lost 3 bases and 0 bases respectively, with 9 bases between them. The germline gives CDR1 LNHNV, CDR2 YYDKDF (reference sequence). This CDR3 is CATSRAGYSNQPQHF. The DNA of the CDR3 is TGTGCCACCAGCAGGGCAGGGTATAGCAATCAGCCCCAGCATTTT.

V and J are TRBV7-2 and TRBJ1-6, with 8 bases fitting TRBD1. The CDR3 covers 15 residues. V dropped 5 bases and J dropped 7; count of bases not matched to a gene: 7. Germline-derived CDR1 and CDR2 are SGHTA and FQGNSA. The CDR3 sequence is CASSQGAGKNSPLHF. The CDR3 nucleotides read TGTGCCAGCAGCCAGGGGGCTGGGAAGAATTCACCCCTCCACTTT. Full variable domain (missing parts from reference TRBV7-2 and TRBJ1-6): GAGVSQSPSNKVTEKGKDVELRCDPISGHTALYWYRQSLGQGLEFLIYFQGNSAPDKSGLPSDRFSAERTGGSVSTLTIQRTQQEDSAVYLCASSQGAGKNSPLHFGNGTRLTVT.